A single sample is the source of the 2 T cell receptor beta chains below, sequenced in a study of blood T cell repertoires in COVID-19. Repertoires were generated with immunoSEQ multiplex PCR, while TCRdb's copy carries only in-frame clones and drops some. The sample carries about 160,000 clones, 80% to 90% recorded once. Sequences were obtained from peripheral blood. The receptors were gathered from an older woman who had recovered from COVID-19.

The V call is TRBV29-1, the J call TRBJ1-2, with a tentative D call TRBD1 (6 bases). This CDR3 is 12 amino acids long. Trimming removed 4 bases at V and 7 bases at J, with 13 bases between. In germline, CDR1 is SQVTM, CDR2 ANQGSEA. The CDR3 nucleotides read TGCAGCGTTGCCGGACAGTACATTGGCTACACCTTC. Amino acids: CSVAGQYIGYTF.

The V gene is TRBV7-3, the J gene TRBJ1-2; tentative D call: TRBD1 (5 bases). Trimming took 5 bases from V and 6 from J, leaving 22 bases between them. Germline-derived CDR1 and CDR2 are SGHTA and FQGTGA. This CDR3 comprises 16 residues. The CDR3 nucleotides read TGTGCCAGCAGCCCAGACGTCGGGGGAGCTTATGATGGCTACACCTTC. This translates into CASSPDVGGAYDGYTF.